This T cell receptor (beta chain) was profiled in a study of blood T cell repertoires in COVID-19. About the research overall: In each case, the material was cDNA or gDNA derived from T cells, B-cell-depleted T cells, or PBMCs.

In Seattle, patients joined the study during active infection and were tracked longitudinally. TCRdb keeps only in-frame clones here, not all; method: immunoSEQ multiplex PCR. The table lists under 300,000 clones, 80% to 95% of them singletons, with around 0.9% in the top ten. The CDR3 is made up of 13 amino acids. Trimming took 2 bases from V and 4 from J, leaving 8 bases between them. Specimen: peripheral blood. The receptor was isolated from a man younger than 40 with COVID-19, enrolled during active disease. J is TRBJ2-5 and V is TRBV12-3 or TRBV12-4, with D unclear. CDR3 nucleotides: TGTGCCAGCAGTTTATTAGCTTCAGAGACCCAGTACTTC. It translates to CASSLLASETQYF.